Shown below are 28 T cell receptor beta chains from a single sample sequenced in a study of OX40 agonist ivuxolimab in advanced cancers. Libraries were prepared by immunoSEQ multiplex PCR; TCRdb keeps only in-frame clonotypes and omits some of them. Of more than 65,000 clones listed, more than 75% are singletons. This specimen was CD4+ or CD8+ T cells sorted from blood, taken in a trial of the OX40 agonist ivuxolimab. The receptors were gathered from an adult with an advanced solid tumor such as melanoma, head and neck, liver or kidney cancer.

V gene TRBV4-2 combines with J gene TRBJ1-1; D remains ambiguous. The CDR3 length is 14 residues. Trimming took 3 bases from V and 0 from J, leaving 8 bases between them. From germline, CDR1 is LGHNA and CDR2 YNFKEQ. CDR3 nucleotide sequence: TGTGCCAGCAGCCACAACGGCATGAACACTGAAGCTTTCTTT. It is translated as CASSHNGMNTEAFF.

The J gene is TRBJ2-7, the V gene TRBV5-6; the D gene is possibly TRBD1 (5 bases). Germline-derived CDR1 and CDR2 are SGHDT and YYEEEE. Trimming took 0 bases from V and 0 from J, leaving 13 bases between them. The CDR3 totals 16 residues. CDR3 protein: CASSLVGQGYSYEQYF. In nucleotides, the CDR3 is TGTGCCAGCAGCTTGGTAGGTCAGGGCTACTCCTACGAGCAGTACTTC.

V gene TRBV7-2 combines with J gene TRBJ1-6; 12 bases match TRBD1. Germline assignment: CDR1 SGHTA and CDR2 FQGNSA. CDR3 length equals 17 residues. After removal of 2 bases from V and 7 bases from J, the junction contained 6 bases not matched to a gene. Here the CDR3 DNA reads TGTGCCAGCAGCTTACCCGGGACAGGGGGCCGCAATTCACCCCTCCACTTT. Translated: CASSLPGTGGRNSPLHF.

V usage is TRBV7-9 and J usage is TRBJ2-5; D might be TRBD2 (5 bases). The DNA end is a closer match to TRBJ2-7, so the J assignment may be wrong. The CDR3 loop spans 13 amino acids. Germline loops: CDR1 SEHNR, CDR2 FQNEAQ (reference sequence). The CDR3 is CASSLAASGEQYF. The CDR3 DNA is TGTGCCAGCAGCTTAGCAGCGAGCGGCGAGCAGTACTTC.

V and J are TRBV7-2 and TRBJ2-1, with 12 bases matching TRBD2. The CDR3 loop spans 15 amino acids. The V gene's germline CDR1 is SGHTA and CDR2 FQGNSA. V trimming: 5 bases; J trimming: 3 bases; junction bases outside the gene matches: 2. As DNA, the CDR3 is TGTGCCAGCAGCGAGACTAGCGGGGGCTACAATGAGCAGTTCTTC. Amino acids: CASSETSGGYNEQFF.

The CDR3 is CASSLWGTGGASGYTF. DNA for the CDR3: TGTGCCAGCAGTTTATGGGGGACAGGGGGCGCATCCGGCTACACCTTC. The chain employs TRBV27 and TRBJ1-2, with TRBD1 identical over 12 bases. The J segment lost 8 bases and the V segment lost 1 base, leaving 8 bases of the junction unmatched. The CDR3 contains 16 residues. CDR1 is MNHEY and CDR2 is SMNVEV in the germline V gene (reference sequence).

V gene TRBV10-2 combines with J gene TRBJ2-3; TRBD2 matches at 12 bases. The CDR3 consists of 17 residues. Trimming cost V 3 bases and J 2 bases; bases outside gene matches: 6. Germline values: CDR1 WSHSY, CDR2 SAAADI. CDR3 region: CASSDFGLAGSTDTQYF. The CDR3 DNA reads as TGCGCCAGCAGTGACTTCGGACTAGCGGGGTCCACAGATACGCAGTATTTT.

This clone was seen only a few times. The rearrangement uses TRBV9 and TRBJ1-1; D call uncertain. Germline loops: CDR1 SGDLS, CDR2 YYNGEE. V shed 1 base and J shed 4 bases, with 8 bases lying between them. This CDR3 is built from 13 residues. The CDR3 DNA is TGTGCCAGCAGCGTATCCGGAAGCACTGAAGCTTTCTTT. Translating it yields CASSVSGSTEAFF.

The chain joins TRBV13 to TRBJ2-3; 8 nucleotides line up with TRBD2. V shed 5 bases and J 2 bases; nucleotides not matched to a gene: 6. The germline V gene has CDR1 PRHDT and CDR2 FYEKMQ (reference sequence). This CDR3 has 15 amino acids. The CDR3 sequence is CASSARLANTDTQYF. CDR3 nucleotides: TGTGCCAGCAGCGCCCGACTAGCGAACACAGATACGCAGTATTTT.

This clone was seen once. The rearrangement uses TRBV4-3 and TRBJ2-5; D perhaps matches TRBD2 (6 bases). Looked up from germline, CDR1 is LGHNA and CDR2 is YSLEER. The V gene lost 3 bases and the J gene lost 2 bases, with 16 bases spanning the gap. The CDR3 has 16 residues. The CDR3 here is CASSQGDSGRQETQYF. In DNA form, the CDR3 reads TGCGCCAGCAGCCAGGGGGACTCGGGGAGACAAGAGACCCAGTACTTC.

The V call is TRBV19, the J call TRBJ2-5; 10 bases match TRBD1. The CDR3 spans 16 residues. J lost 1 base, V lost 6 bases, and 8 bases had no gene match. The V gene's germline CDR1 is LNHDA and CDR2 SQIVND (reference sequence). The chain's CDR3 is CASSSGDRGIQETQYF. The CDR3 nucleotides read TGTGCCAGTAGCTCTGGGGACAGGGGTATCCAAGAGACCCAGTACTTC.

The chain joins TRBV2 to TRBJ2-5, with TRBD2 matching 15 bases. Germline CDR1 reads SNHLY; CDR2 reads FYNNEI. V lost 6 bases, J lost 5 bases, and 7 bases stayed unmatched. The CDR3 is 16 residues long. CDR3 in amino acids: CASRGGLAGGLETQYF. The CDR3 DNA reads TGTGCCAGCAGAGGGGGACTAGCGGGAGGTCTTGAGACCCAGTACTTC.

The genes are TRBV9 and TRBJ2-1; D call uncertain. This CDR3 spans 15 amino acids. The germline V gene has CDR1 SGDLS and CDR2 YYNGEE. Trimming took off 4 bases at V and 3 bases at J, with 14 bases between the two ends. The CDR3 nucleotides are TGTGCCAGCAGCCCACGTATGGACGGCTACAATGAGCAGTTCTTC. This gives the protein CASSPRMDGYNEQFF.

V and J are TRBV7-6 and TRBJ1-5; unclear D gene. CDR3 length: 14 residues. Trimming left V 3 bases short and J 2 bases short, with 8 bases between. Germline V lookup: CDR1 SGHVS, CDR2 FNYEAQ. This chain's CDR3 is CASSLGGGNQPQHF. In DNA, the CDR3 is TGTGCCAGCAGCTTGGGCGGTGGCAATCAGCCCCAGCATTTT. The whole variable domain, filled in from reference TRBV7-6 and TRBJ1-5, reads GAGVSQSPRYKVTKRGQDVALRCDPISGHVSLYWYRQALGQGPEFLTYFNYEAQQDKSGLPNDRFSAERPEGSISTLTIQRTEQRDSAMYRCASSLGGGNQPQHFGDGTRLSIL.

This chain uses TRBV7-2 with TRBJ1-6; 8 bases are a match to TRBD1. The trim removed 1 base at V and 1 base at J, leaving 0 bases unmatched. This CDR3 contains 16 residues. Germline lookup yields CDR1 SGHTA and CDR2 FQGNSA. CDR3 nucleotides: TGTGCCAGCAGCTTAGACAGGGGGTCCTATAATTCACCCCTCCACTTT. This codes for CASSLDRGSYNSPLHF. Full variable domain (rest looked up from reference TRBV7-2 and TRBJ1-6): GAGVSQSPSNKVTEKGKDVELRCDPISGHTALYWYRQSLGQGLEFLIYFQGNSAPDKSGLPSDRFSAERTGGSVSTLTIQRTQQEDSAVYLCASSLDRGSYNSPLHFGNGTRLTVT.

This clone appeared once. This sequence joins TRBV7-9 and TRBJ2-5; D remains ambiguous. CDR1 SEHNR and CDR2 FQNEAQ come from the germline V gene (reference sequence). The CDR3 consists of 14 residues. Trimming pared 5 bases from V and 7 bases from J, leaving 17 bases between. The CDR3 is CASSAWGSKGTQYF. The CDR3 nucleotides are TGTGCCAGCAGCGCCTGGGGATCCAAAGGGACCCAGTACTTC.

The chain combines TRBV30 with TRBJ2-7; tentative D call: TRBD1 (6 bases). Germline V gene sequence: CDR1 GTSNPN, CDR2 SVGIG (reference sequence). This CDR3 is 13 amino acids long. V lost 5 bases to trimming and J lost 2 bases, with 13 bases between them. CDR3 sequence reads: CAWRPTGTYEQYF. The CDR3 DNA sequence: TGTGCCTGGCGACCGACAGGCACCTACGAGCAGTACTTC.

The V call is TRBV4-3, the J call TRBJ1-1, with 9 bases aligning to TRBD1. The CDR3 length is 15 residues. The germline gives CDR1 LGHNA, CDR2 YSLEER. Trimming cost V 0 bases and J 7 bases; bases outside gene matches: 6. This CDR3 is CASSQDGTGQREAFF. In nucleotides, the CDR3 is TGCGCCAGCAGCCAAGATGGGACAGGGCAACGTGAAGCTTTCTTT.

This rearrangement joins TRBV7-6 to TRBJ2-3; D is perhaps TRBD1 or TRBD2 (5 bases each). This CDR3 is built from 14 residues. V was shortened by 1 base and J by 4 bases, with 9 bases between the two germline ends. Germline V gene sequence: CDR1 SGHVS, CDR2 FNYEAQ. Written as DNA, the CDR3 is TGTGCCAGCAGCTTAGGAGGGACCGCAGATACGCAGTATTTT. It is translated as CASSLGGTADTQYF.

The CDR3 region has the DNA TGTGCCAGCAGTTTATTAGAAGGGACGGCAAACACTGAAGCTTTCTTT. It specifies CASSLLEGTANTEAFF. V is TRBV28 and J is TRBJ1-1, with D possibly TRBD1 on 5 matching bases. The CDR3 spans 16 residues. Trimming removed 1 base from V and 2 bases from J, with 14 bases in between. The germline CDR1 and CDR2 sequences are MDHEN and SYDVKM.

The rearrangement uses TRBV11-2 and TRBJ1-1; the D gene is possibly TRBD1 (5 bases). Germline V lookup: CDR1 SGHAT, CDR2 FQNNGV. The V and J ends lost 2 bases and 0 bases respectively, with 13 bases between them. The CDR3 covers 16 residues. As DNA, the CDR3 is TGTGCCAGCAGCTTACCCCGACAGCCCATGAACACTGAAGCTTTCTTT. This encodes CASSLPRQPMNTEAFF.

This sequence joins TRBV2 and TRBJ2-5; D not resolved. The CDR3 loop spans 14 amino acids. Per the germline V gene, CDR1 is SNHLY and CDR2 is FYNNEI. V was trimmed by 7 bases and J by 1 base, leaving 13 bases between them. CDR3 bases: TGTGCCAGCATAATGGCAGTCAGCCAAGAGACCCAGTACTTC. Encoded protein: CASIMAVSQETQYF.

Details on this clone: Sequence at one end of the junction differs from germline and may be a read error. This sequence joins TRBV7-8 and TRBJ1-1; possibly TRBD1 for D (5 bases). Germline CDR1 reads SGHVS; CDR2 reads FQNEAQ. This CDR3 has 12 amino acids. The CDR3 reads CASSVEGIPTPF. CDR3 DNA sequence: TGTGCCAGCAGCGTAGAGGGGATCCCCACCCCATTT. The full variable domain, its missing parts supplied by reference TRBV7-8 and TRBJ1-1, is GAGVSQSPRYKVAKRGQDVALRCDPISGHVSLFWYQQALGQGPEFLTYFQNEAQLDKSGLPSDRFFAERPEGSVSTLKIQRTQQEDSAVYLCASSVEGIPTPFGQGTRLTVV.

The gene calls are TRBV6-5 and TRBJ1-2; 7 bases map to TRBD1. V shed 2 bases, J shed 8 bases, and the junction held 5 bases outside the gene matches. Germline V gene lookup returns CDR1 MNHEY and CDR2 SVGAGI. The CDR3 consists of 13 residues. CDR3 nucleotides: TGTGCCAGCAGTTACGGGGACAGCGCAGGCTACACCTTC. Translating gives CASSYGDSAGYTF.

The J gene is TRBJ1-1, the V gene TRBV18, with 11 positions matching TRBD1. J lost 2 bases, V lost 5 bases, and 4 bases had no gene match. CDR1 and CDR2 (germline): KGHSH, LQKENI. CDR3 length: 15 amino acids. This CDR3 is CASSYGQGANTEAFF. The CDR3 nucleotides are TGTGCCAGCTCATACGGACAGGGGGCAAACACTGAAGCTTTCTTT.

V usage is TRBV4-1 and J usage is TRBJ1-2; D gene unclear. This CDR3 spans 15 amino acids. Germline V CDR1 and CDR2: MGHRA, YSYEKL. The V end lost 0 bases, the J end lost 4 bases, and 12 bases lay between the germline ends. The CDR3 DNA reads TGCGCCAGCAGCCAAGACCCTAGTAGCATCTATGGCTACACCTTC. It translates to CASSQDPSSIYGYTF.

This clone was detected once. The rearrangement uses TRBV19 and TRBJ1-5; D might be TRBD1 (5 bases). The CDR3 is 14 amino acids. The V end was cut by 3 bases, the J end by 9 bases, with 15 bases between. Germline-derived CDR1 and CDR2 are LNHDA and SQIVND (reference sequence). CDR3 bases: TGTGCCAGTAGTATCCGGGTGACAGATCGGCCCCAGCATTTT. Protein product: CASSIRVTDRPQHF.

V gene TRBV11-1 combines with J gene TRBJ1-2; D remains ambiguous. Trimming took off 2 bases at V and 4 bases at J, with 11 bases between the two ends. The CDR3 runs 14 residues. Germline V gene sequence: CDR1 SGHAT, CDR2 FQDESV (reference sequence). This CDR3 is CASSLSPSGYGYTF. Here the CDR3 DNA reads TGTGCCAGCAGCTTAAGTCCCAGCGGCTATGGCTACACCTTC.